The sequence of this T cell receptor beta chain was determined in a study of tumor and adjacent non-tumor tissue in lung cancer. Study information: Stage I to III disease affected roughly ten men and roughly five women aged roughly 31 to 85. Study results and limitations: Compared with tumor, normal lung showed significantly lower TCR diversity.

In the case of this clonotype: Antigen: not known.

RNA was extracted from bulk tissue without any cell sorting. Donors were chemotherapy-naive, newly diagnosed lung cancer surgical patients in China, August–late 2014. Three rounds of nested PCR, following a modified ARM-PCR protocol, produced the TCRbeta library. TCRdb re-analysed the multiplex PCR reads in MiXCR, keeping a single row per CDR3 protein. The sample has around 140,000 distinct CDR3 sequences; 60% to 70% are singletons. CDR1 and CDR2 (germline): DFQATT, SNEGSKA (reference sequence). V lost 4 bases to trimming and J lost 8 bases; unmatched junction nucleotides: 16. The CDR3 spans 15 residues.

Sample: lung tumor tissue. This sequence joins TRBV20-1 and TRBJ1-2; 7 nucleotides agree with TRBD1. The sequence came from a man between 60 and 70 years old with small cell lung cancer. CDR3 loop: CSAMTGQRPIEGYTF. The CDR3 DNA follows: TGCAGTGCTATGACGGGACAGCGACCTATCGAAGGCTACACCTTC.